Listed below are T cell receptor beta chains from one sample, sequenced in a study of cytomegalovirus exposure and HLA in healthy donors. TCRdb keeps only in-frame clones here, not all; method: immunoSEQ multiplex PCR. Among about 130,000 clones listed, 82% were seen once. Material for sequencing was PBMCs. These receptors were collected from a male donor in good health and CMV-seropositive. CDR3s include the opening cysteine and the closing phenylalanine or tryptophan. The order of the fields is clone size, J gene, V gene, D gene, CDR3 DNA, CDR3 protein. A D gene is named only where the DNA matches it firmly. Rows give clone size only sometimes, using once, few, many, or a class for an expanded clone.

once TRBJ2-2 TRBV7-2 NA TGTGCCAGCGGTCGGGGAGTAAACACCGGGGAGCTGTTTTTT CASGRGVNTGELFF
once TRBJ2-7 TRBV5-6 NA TGTGCCAGCAGCTTGGTTAGGGGTTTGTACGAGCAGTACTTC CASSLVRGLYEQYF
NA TRBJ2-5 TRBV2 TRBD2 TGTGCCAGCACTTTACTAGCGGGAGGGGCCCCCGACTTC CASTLLAGGAPDF
NA TRBJ2-1 TRBV6-4 TRBD2 TGTGCCAGCAGTTTACGGGAGGGGTCCTACAATGAGCAGTTCTTC CASSLREGSYNEQFF
NA TRBJ2-5 TRBV18 TRBD2 TGTGCCAGCTCACCAATGGGGGGGAACCAAGAGACCCAGTACTTC CASSPMGGNQETQYF
NA TRBJ2-7 TRBV11-3 TRBD2 TGTGCCAGCAGCTTAGGGGGACTAGCGGGAGAGTACGAGCAGTACTTC CASSLGGLAGEYEQYF
NA TRBJ2-7 TRBV29-1 NA TGCAGCGTTGAACGACCGGGTTCTTACGAGCAGTACTTC CSVERPGSYEQYF
NA TRBJ1-1 TRBV30 NA TGTGCCTGGAGTTTACGGGTCCGACCGGGCACTGAAGCTTTCTTT CAWSLRVRPGTEAFF
NA TRBJ1-4 TRBV7-8 NA TGTGCCAGCAGCTCCCGGGACACCGCATTTGAAAAACTGTTTTTT CASSSRDTAFEKLFF
few TRBJ1-5 TRBV19 NA TGTGCCAGTAGTTGGTTCGCAGGGCAGCCCCAGCATTTT CASSWFAGQPQHF
NA TRBJ2-7 TRBV5-4 TRBD2 TGTGCCAGCAGCCCAACTAGCGGTCTTCCCTACGAGCAGTACTTC CASSPTSGLPYEQYF
NA TRBJ2-2 TRBV10-3 TRBD1 TGTGCCATCAGTAGGACAGGGAACACCGGGGAGCTGTTTTTT CAISRTGNTGELFF
few TRBJ2-7 TRBV4-2 TRBD2 TGTGCCAGCAGCCAAGGTGGTCCGACTAGCGGGAGGGGGGAGCAGTACTTC CASSQGGPTSGRGEQYF